This TCR beta chain was recovered during a study of cytomegalovirus exposure and HLA in healthy donors. 60 Vbeta and 13 Jbeta primers were used in PCR. Sequenced by immunoSEQ multiplex PCR; TCRdb stores in-frame clones only, minus some. The sample has roughly 150,000 clones; roughly 80% are singletons. Unmatched junction bases numbered 13, after V lost 5 bases and J lost 0 bases. The CDR3 length is 19 residues. Looked up from germline, CDR1 is MGHRA and CDR2 is YSYEKL. V and J are TRBV4-1 and TRBJ2-6; 7 bases match TRBD1. This TCR was recovered from a young man in good health and CMV-seronegative. The material sequenced was PBMCs. This CDR3 reads CASSSKGASISSGANVLTF. CDR3 sequence (DNA): TGCGCCAGCAGCTCCAAGGGGGCATCAATAAGCTCTGGGGCCAACGTCCTGACTTTC.